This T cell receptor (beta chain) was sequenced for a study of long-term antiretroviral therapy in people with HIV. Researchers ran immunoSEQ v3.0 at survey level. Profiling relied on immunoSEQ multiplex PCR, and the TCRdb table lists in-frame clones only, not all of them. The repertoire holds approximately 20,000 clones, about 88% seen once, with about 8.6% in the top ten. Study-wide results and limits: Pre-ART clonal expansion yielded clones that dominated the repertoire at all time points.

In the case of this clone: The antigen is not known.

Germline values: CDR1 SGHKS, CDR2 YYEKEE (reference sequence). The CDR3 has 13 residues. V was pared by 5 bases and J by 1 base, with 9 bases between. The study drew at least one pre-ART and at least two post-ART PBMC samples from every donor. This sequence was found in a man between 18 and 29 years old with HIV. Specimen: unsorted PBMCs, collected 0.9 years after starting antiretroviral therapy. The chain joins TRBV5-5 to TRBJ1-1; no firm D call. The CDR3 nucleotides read TGTGCCAGCAGTGGCAGCCCGAACACTGAAGCTTTCTTT. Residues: CASSGSPNTEAFF.